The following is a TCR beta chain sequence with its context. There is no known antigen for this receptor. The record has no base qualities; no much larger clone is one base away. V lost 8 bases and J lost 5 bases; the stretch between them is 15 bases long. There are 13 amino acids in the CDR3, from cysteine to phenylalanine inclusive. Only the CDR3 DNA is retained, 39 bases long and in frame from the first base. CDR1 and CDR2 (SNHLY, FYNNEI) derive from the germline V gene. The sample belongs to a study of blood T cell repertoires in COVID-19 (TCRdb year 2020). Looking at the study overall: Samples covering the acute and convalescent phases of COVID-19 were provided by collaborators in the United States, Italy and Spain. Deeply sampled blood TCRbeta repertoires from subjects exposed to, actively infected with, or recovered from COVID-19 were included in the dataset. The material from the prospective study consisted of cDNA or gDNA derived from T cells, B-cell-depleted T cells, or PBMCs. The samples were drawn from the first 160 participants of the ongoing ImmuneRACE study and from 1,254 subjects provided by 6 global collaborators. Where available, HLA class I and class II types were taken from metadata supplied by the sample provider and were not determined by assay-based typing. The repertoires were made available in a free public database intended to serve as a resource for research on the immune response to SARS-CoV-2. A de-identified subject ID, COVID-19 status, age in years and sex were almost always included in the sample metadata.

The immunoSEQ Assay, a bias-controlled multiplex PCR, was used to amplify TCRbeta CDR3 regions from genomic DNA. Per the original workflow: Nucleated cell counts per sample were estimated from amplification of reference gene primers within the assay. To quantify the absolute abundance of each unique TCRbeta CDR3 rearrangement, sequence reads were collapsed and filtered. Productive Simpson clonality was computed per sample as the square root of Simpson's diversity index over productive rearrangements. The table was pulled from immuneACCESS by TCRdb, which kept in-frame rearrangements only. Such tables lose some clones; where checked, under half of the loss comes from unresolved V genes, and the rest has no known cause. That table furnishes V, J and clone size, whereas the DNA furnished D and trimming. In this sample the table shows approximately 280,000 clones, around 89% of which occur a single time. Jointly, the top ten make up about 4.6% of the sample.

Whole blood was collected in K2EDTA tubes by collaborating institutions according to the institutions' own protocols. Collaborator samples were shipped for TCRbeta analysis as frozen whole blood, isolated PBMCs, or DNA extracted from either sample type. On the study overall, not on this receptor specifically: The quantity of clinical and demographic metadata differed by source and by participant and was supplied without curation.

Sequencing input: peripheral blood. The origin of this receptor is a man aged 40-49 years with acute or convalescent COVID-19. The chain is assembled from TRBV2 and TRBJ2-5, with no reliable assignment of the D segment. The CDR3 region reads CASSYSGSETQYF. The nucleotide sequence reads TGTGCCAGCTCCTACTCCGGGTCGGAGACCCAGTACTTC.